This T cell receptor (beta chain) was retrieved from a study of blood T cell repertoires in COVID-19. Study details: Acute-phase and convalescent COVID-19 samples originated in the United States, Italy and Spain.

In the study's own analysis: Nucleated cell counts were estimated from reference gene primer amplification. Here immunoSEQ multiplex PCR was the method, and the copy in TCRdb shows in-frame clones only, minus some. From that table come the V and J calls and clone size; the DNA was used to work out D and trimming. The sample lists about 380,000 clones, around 89% occurring once. Germline V gives CDR1 LNHDA, CDR2 SQIVND (reference sequence). The CDR3 consists of 13 residues. V gave up 3 bases and J gave up 5 bases, with 10 bases separating them. This chain connects TRBV19 to TRBJ1-1, with D tentatively TRBD1 (5 bases). Sequencing was done on a sample of peripheral blood. The sequence derives from a man between 18 and 29 years old with active or convalescent COVID-19. The CDR3 spells CASSIPGGTEAFF. DNA of the CDR3: TGTGCCAGTAGTATTCCGGGGGGGACTGAAGCTTTCTTT.